This T cell receptor beta chain was sequenced in a study of cytomegalovirus exposure and HLA in healthy donors. Study summary: Inside one of the first data releases sat some 93 million unique TCRs taken from HLA-typed donors.

Overall study results and limits: Being productive about 87% or about 30% of the time was typical of most TCR beta V segments in an earlier analysis. A missense DCLRE1C variant was associated with V- and J-gene trimming of TCR beta chains in a later analysis, and an independent cohort replicated the association.

The donors were healthy bone marrow donors. Amplification used 60 Vbeta primers and 13 Jbeta primers. Sequencing was performed with immunoSEQ multiplex PCR; in TCRdb, only in-frame clones are kept and a portion is missing. The sample comprises 130,000 or so clones, roughly 70% of which are singletons, and roughly 4.5% rests with the top ten. V dropped 1 base and J dropped 8; count of bases not matched to a gene: 8. Germline V gene data show CDR1 as SGDLS and CDR2 as YYNGEE. The CDR3 is made up of 17 amino acids. As concerns this clone: The antigen is unknown.

The clonotype originates from a man younger than 30 in good health and CMV-seropositive. The rearrangement joins TRBV9 to TRBJ2-1, with 14 positions matching TRBD2. Specimen: PBMCs. The CDR3 protein is CASSVRLAGGPVDEQFF. The CDR3 region has the DNA TGTGCCAGCAGCGTACGACTAGCGGGAGGGCCTGTTGATGAGCAGTTCTTC.